The source of this T cell receptor (beta chain) is a study of T cell responses to AZD1222 COVID-19 vaccine. The germline V and J ends were trimmed by 5 bases and 10 bases, with 8 bases remaining between them. CDR1 and CDR2 (germline): LNHNV, YYDKDF (reference sequence). The CDR3 spans 11 residues. Using immunoSEQ multiplex PCR, the repertoire was profiled, and TCRdb retains in-frame clones only, with some absent. The sample consists of 90,000 to 150,000 clones, approximately 90% of them appearing once. J is TRBJ1-4 and V is TRBV15; D is undetermined. This specimen was peripheral blood, taken on day 0 of AZD1222 vaccination. This TCR was sampled from an adult in good health. The CDR3 sequence is CATSGRGKLFF. The CDR3 DNA is TGTGCCACCAGCGGACGGGGAAAACTGTTTTTT.